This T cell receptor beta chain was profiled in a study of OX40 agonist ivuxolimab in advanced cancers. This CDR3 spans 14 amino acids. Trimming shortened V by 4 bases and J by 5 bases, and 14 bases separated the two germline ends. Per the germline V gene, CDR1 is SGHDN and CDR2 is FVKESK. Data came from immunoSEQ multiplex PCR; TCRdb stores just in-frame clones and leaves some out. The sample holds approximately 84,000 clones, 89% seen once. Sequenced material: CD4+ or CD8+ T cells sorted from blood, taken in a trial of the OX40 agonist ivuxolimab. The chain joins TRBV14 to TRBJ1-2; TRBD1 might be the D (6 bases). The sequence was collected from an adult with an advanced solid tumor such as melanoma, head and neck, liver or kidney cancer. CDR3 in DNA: TGTGCCAGCAGCCCCCGGACAGACATATATGGCTACACCTTC. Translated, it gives CASSPRTDIYGYTF.